The 28 T cell receptor beta chains below all came from one sample that was sequenced in a study of blood T cell repertoires in COVID-19. Some clones are missing from TCRdb's copy, which holds only in-frame ones; the method was immunoSEQ multiplex PCR. The sample records about 81,000 clones, nearly 90% being singletons. The sequenced sample was peripheral blood. Every receptor here comes from a man in his 70s with acute or convalescent COVID-19.

This clone was seen only a few times. J is TRBJ2-1 and V is TRBV29-1, with D uncertain. V dropped 2 bases and J dropped 0 bases, with 11 bases sitting between them. Germline assignment: CDR1 SQVTM and CDR2 ANQGSEA. The CDR3 contains 15 residues. The CDR3 sequence is CSVESPRSSYNEQFF. The CDR3 DNA is TGCAGCGTTGAATCACCGAGAAGCTCCTACAATGAGCAGTTCTTC.

The V and J genes are TRBV19 and TRBJ1-2, with 8 bases aligning to TRBD1. The CDR3 has 14 amino acids. Germline V gene data show CDR1 as LNHDA and CDR2 as SQIVND (reference sequence). V lost 6 bases to trimming and J lost 2 bases; unmatched junction nucleotides: 5. The CDR3 DNA reads TGTGCCAGTAGCCTGGACAGGGCGAACTATGGCTACACCTTC. It yields the protein CASSLDRANYGYTF.

This chain joins TRBV25-1 and TRBJ1-1, with a possible D match to TRBD1 (5 bases). The CDR3 has 13 residues. V gave up 3 bases and J gave up 3 bases, with 8 bases separating them. Germline-derived CDR1 and CDR2 are MGHDK and SYGVNS. The CDR3 region is CASSEVGDTEAFF. CDR3 DNA: TGTGCCAGCAGTGAGGTAGGGGACACTGAAGCTTTCTTT.

The chain recombines TRBV6-5 with TRBJ1-1; 7 bases are shared with TRBD1. The CDR3 sequence is 14 residues long. Germline CDR1 reads MNHEY; CDR2 reads SVGAGI. J gave up 4 bases and V 6 bases, and 8 bases lay outside the gene matches. The CDR3 loop is CASRVQGWTTEAFF. CDR3 in DNA: TGTGCCAGCAGAGTACAGGGGTGGACCACTGAAGCTTTCTTT.

In this sample, this clone turned up once. The DNA for the CDR3 is TGTGCCAGCAGTAACCAGGGCGACGAAAAACTGTTTTTT. It is translated as CASSNQGDEKLFF. This chain uses TRBV12-3 or TRBV12-4 with TRBJ1-4, with a weak D call TRBD1 (5 bases). This CDR3 is built from 13 residues. The germline V and J ends were trimmed by 5 bases and 8 bases, with 12 bases remaining between them.

The chain recombines TRBV5-1 with TRBJ2-1; D is ambiguous. The V gene's germline CDR1 is SGHRS and CDR2 YFSETQ. This CDR3 contains 12 residues. Deletions cut 6 bases from V and 3 bases from J, with 7 bases between. Written as DNA, the CDR3 is TGCGCCAGCAAAGAGTTCTACAATGAGCAGTTCTTC. As protein: CASKEFYNEQFF. Filled out from reference TRBV5-1 and TRBJ2-1, the complete variable domain reads KAGVTQTPRYLIKTRGQQVTLSCSPISGHRSVSWYQQTPGQGLQFLFEYFSETQRNKGNFPGRFSGRQFSNSRSEMNVSTLELGDSALYLCASKEFYNEQFFGPGTRLTVL.

The chain recombines TRBV29-1 with TRBJ2-7; 11 bases match TRBD1. J lost 1 base, V lost 3 bases, and 5 bases had no gene match. The CDR3 spans 15 residues. In germline, CDR1 is SQVTM, CDR2 ANQGSEA. CDR3 in DNA: TGCAGCGTTGAGTCCGGGACAGGGGGTTCCTACGAGCAGTACTTC. Translated: CSVESGTGGSYEQYF.

The rearrangement joins TRBV7-9 to TRBJ1-6; D might be TRBD1 (6 bases). Trimming took 5 bases from V and 10 from J, leaving 15 bases between them. Germline CDR1 reads SEHNR; CDR2 reads FQNEAQ (reference sequence). The length of the CDR3 is 14 residues. CDR3 nucleotide sequence: TGTGCCAGCAGCAGACCTGGGACATACTCACCCCTCCACTTT. Its translation is CASSRPGTYSPLHF.

This clone was seen a handful of times. V and J are TRBV19 and TRBJ1-1; D is unclear. The germline gives CDR1 LNHDA, CDR2 SQIVND (reference sequence). The CDR3 has 13 amino acids. V was pared by 7 bases and J by 0 bases, with 9 bases between. CDR3 in DNA: TGTGCCAGTACCCAGAAATTGAACACTGAAGCTTTCTTT. This sequence encodes CASTQKLNTEAFF.

The chain employs TRBV7-3 and TRBJ2-2, with unresolved D. The CDR3 is made up of 14 amino acids. Per germline, CDR1 SGHTA and CDR2 FQGTGA. Trimming shortened V by 4 bases and J by 1 base, and 7 bases separated the two germline ends. The DNA of the CDR3 is TGTGCCAGCAGCTCTGGCCTGAACACCGGGGAGCTGTTTTTT. Residues: CASSSGLNTGELFF.

V is TRBV2 and J is TRBJ1-2; 8 bases map to TRBD1. Germline CDR1 reads SNHLY; CDR2 reads FYNNEI. This CDR3 has 12 amino acids. CDR3 nucleotides: TGTGCTGGGAACAGGGGGGACTATGGCTACACCTTC. Protein sequence: CAGNRGDYGYTF.

The chain uses TRBV5-4 and TRBJ1-3; 8 bases match TRBD1. The germline V gene has CDR1 SGHNT and CDR2 YYREEE (reference sequence). V trimming: 0 bases; J trimming: 0 bases; junction bases outside the gene matches: 11. This CDR3 has 19 residues. The CDR3 reads CASSLGQDRGIFSGNTIYF. DNA for the CDR3: TGTGCCAGCAGCTTGGGACAAGACAGGGGTATATTCTCTGGAAACACCATATATTTT.

This chain uses TRBV29-1 with TRBJ1-1, with 8 bases matching TRBD1. The CDR3 has 11 residues. V lost 7 bases and J lost 7; bases outside the gene matches: 5. CDR1 and CDR2 (germline): SQVTM, ANQGSEA. The CDR3 DNA follows: TGCAGCGGACGGACAGGGAGTGAAGCTTTCTTT. This gives the protein CSGRTGSEAFF.

The J gene is TRBJ2-7, the V gene TRBV30; a weak D match, TRBD2 (5 bases). This CDR3 is 13 amino acids long. The V gene's germline CDR1 is GTSNPN and CDR2 SVGIG (reference sequence). The V gene lost 1 base and the J gene lost 6 bases, with 13 bases spanning the gap. CDR3 bases: TGTGCCTGGAGTGCTCAGACCCGGGGCGAGCAGTACTTC. Its protein is CAWSAQTRGEQYF.

The chain is built from TRBV11-1 and TRBJ2-2, with D possibly being TRBD1 (6 bases). The CDR3 is 17 residues long. Trimming took 0 bases from V and 6 from J, leaving 17 bases between them. Looked up from germline, CDR1 is SGHAT and CDR2 is FQDESV (reference sequence). The CDR3 here is CASSLARARGLAGELFF. As DNA, the CDR3 is TGTGCCAGCAGCTTAGCGAGGGCGAGGGGGTTGGCCGGGGAGCTGTTTTTT.

This chain uses TRBV29-1 with TRBJ2-7, with D possibly TRBD1 on 6 matching bases. Trimming removed 6 bases from V and 0 bases from J, with 6 bases in between. Per germline, CDR1 SQVTM and CDR2 ANQGSEA. The CDR3 is 11 residues long. The CDR3 reads CSVGHSYEQYF. The CDR3 DNA follows: TGCAGCGTGGGACACTCCTACGAGCAGTACTTC.

The chain employs TRBV7-9 and TRBJ1-5; maybe TRBD1 (5 bases). The CDR3 is 14 amino acids. V lost 4 bases and J 6 bases, leaving 13 bases between the germline ends. Germline CDR1 SEHNR, CDR2 FQNEAQ (reference sequence). The CDR3 spells CASSWGGVAQPQHF. The DNA of the CDR3 is TGTGCCAGCAGCTGGGGGGGGGTCGCTCAGCCCCAGCATTTT.

This chain connects TRBV29-1 to TRBJ1-4; 8 nucleotides align to TRBD1. This CDR3 spans 14 amino acids. V lost 6 bases to trimming and J lost 6 bases; unmatched junction nucleotides: 9. CDR1 and CDR2 from the germline V gene are SQVTM and ANQGSEA. The CDR3 bases are TGCAGCGTCCTAAGGACAGGGTCGGATGAAAAACTGTTTTTT. Translation gives CSVLRTGSDEKLFF. The whole variable domain, filled in from reference TRBV29-1 and TRBJ1-4, reads SAVISQKPSRDICQRGTSLTIQCQVDSQVTMMFWYRQQPGQSLTLIATANQGSEATYESGFVIDKFPISRPNLTFSTLTVSNMSPEDSSIYLCSVLRTGSDEKLFFGSGTQLSVL.

The chain combines TRBV7-2 with TRBJ2-7, with unresolved D. Germline values: CDR1 SGHTA, CDR2 FQGNSA. The germline V and J ends were trimmed by 1 base and 7 bases, with 8 bases remaining between them. This CDR3 is built from 12 residues. Here the CDR3 DNA reads TGTGCCAGCAGCTTAGAGTCGAGGGAGCAGTACTTC. It is translated as CASSLESREQYF.

The chain employs TRBV19 and TRBJ1-1, with D possibly being TRBD1 (5 bases). Trimming stripped 3 bases from V and 0 bases from J, with 17 bases between. Germline-derived CDR1 and CDR2 are LNHDA and SQIVND (reference sequence). The CDR3 spans 17 residues. CDR3 DNA sequence: TGTGCCAGTAGTATGGCAGGGATCGGAGTCATGAACACTGAAGCTTTCTTT. It codes for CASSMAGIGVMNTEAFF.

V and J are TRBV24-1 and TRBJ2-3; 11 bases align to TRBD2. With V trimmed by 9 bases and J by 6 bases, 10 bases remained unmatched. Per germline, CDR1 KGHDR and CDR2 SFDVKD. CDR3 length: 15 amino acids. This chain's CDR3 is CATAGTSGLWDTQYF. In DNA, the CDR3 is TGTGCCACCGCCGGGACTAGCGGTCTATGGGATACGCAGTATTTT.

J is TRBJ1-3 and V is TRBV7-2; the match to TRBD1 covers 9 bases. Losses at the gene ends were 3 bases for V and 0 bases for J; bases not matched to a gene: 0. The CDR3 loop spans 15 amino acids. Germline V gene data show CDR1 as SGHTA and CDR2 as FQGNSA. CDR3: CASSLTGGSGNTIYF. The DNA of the CDR3 is TGTGCCAGCAGCTTGACAGGGGGCTCTGGAAACACCATATATTTT. The full variable domain, completed using reference TRBV7-2 and TRBJ1-3, is GAGVSQSPSNKVTEKGKDVELRCDPISGHTALYWYRQSLGQGLEFLIYFQGNSAPDKSGLPSDRFSAERTGGSVSTLTIQRTQQEDSAVYLCASSLTGGSGNTIYFGEGSWLTVV.

The rearrangement joins TRBV29-1 to TRBJ2-7; no clear D gene. Looked up from germline, CDR1 is SQVTM and CDR2 is ANQGSEA. CDR3 length: 11 amino acids. Trimming took off 3 bases at V and 3 bases at J, with 6 bases between the two ends. The CDR3 region has the DNA TGCAGCGTTGAGGTCAGCTACGAGCAGTACTTC. Its translation: CSVEVSYEQYF.

The gene calls are TRBV19 and TRBJ1-4, with a possible D match to TRBD1 (6 bases). CDR1 is LNHDA, CDR2 SQIVND, per germline (reference sequence). The V end lost 5 bases, the J end lost 8 bases, and 15 bases lay between the germline ends. CDR3 length: 14 amino acids. CDR3 in DNA: TGTGCCAGTAGTCCCACAGGGAAGCGCGAAAAACTGTTTTTT. Translating it yields CASSPTGKREKLFF.

V usage is TRBV4-1 and J usage is TRBJ1-5, with TRBD1 identical over 7 bases. The CDR3 runs 14 residues. The germline CDR1 and CDR2 sequences are MGHRA and YSYEKL. V gave up 4 bases and J gave up 6 bases; unmatched junction bases: 6. CDR3: CASSPRDSFQPQHF. DNA of the CDR3: TGCGCCAGCAGCCCCCGGGACAGCTTTCAGCCCCAGCATTTT.

This rearrangement joins TRBV18 to TRBJ2-7; possibly TRBD2 for D (6 bases). The CDR3 is made up of 12 amino acids. Trimming left V 5 bases short and J 4 bases short, with 9 bases between. From germline, CDR1 is KGHSH and CDR2 LQKENI. CDR3 DNA: TGTGCCAGCTCAACCGGGGGTTACGAGCAGTACTTC. Its translation: CASSTGGYEQYF.

The V call is TRBV5-4, the J call TRBJ1-4; a possible D gene is TRBD1 (6 bases). This CDR3 region has 15 residues. Germline CDR1 is SGHNT and CDR2 is YYREEE (reference sequence). Trimming stripped 0 bases from V and 4 bases from J, with 10 bases between. The CDR3 DNA reads TGTGCCAGCAGCTTGGGGACAGCTCGTAATGAAAAACTGTTTTTT. This codes for CASSLGTARNEKLFF.

This clone showed up just once. This rearrangement joins TRBV12-3 or TRBV12-4 to TRBJ2-5; TRBD1 might be the D (6 bases). Trimming cost V 5 bases and J 3 bases, with 10 bases left between them. This CDR3 is built from 13 residues. The CDR3 sequence: CASSRTAKETQYF. DNA of the CDR3: TGTGCCAGCAGTAGGACAGCTAAAGAGACCCAGTACTTC.